One and the same sample provided the 15 T cell receptor beta chains below, sequenced in a study of control samples from healthy donors and cancer patients. Produced via immunoSEQ multiplex PCR; TCRdb's table is partial and in-frame only. This sample has roughly 92,000 clones, with about 89% found just once. Sequenced material: blood. All receptors come from an older woman in good health.

This chain joins TRBV11-3 and TRBJ1-1; perhaps TRBD1 as D (5 bases). CDR1 is SGHNT, CDR2 YENEEA, per germline. This CDR3 contains 11 residues. The ends were cut back, 6 bases at V and 11 bases at J, with 13 bases in the middle. CDR3 bases: TGTGCCAGCAGGGGCAGGGTCGACGCTTTCTTT. Amino acids: CASRGRVDAFF.

Only one count was recorded for this clone. The V gene is TRBV12-3 or TRBV12-4, the J gene TRBJ2-7; D remains ambiguous. The CDR3 is made up of 13 amino acids. V was trimmed by 3 bases and J by 1 base, leaving 7 bases between them. Here the CDR3 DNA reads TGTGCCAGCAGTTTCGGCCAGTCCTACGAGCAGTACTTC. It codes for CASSFGQSYEQYF.

The J gene is TRBJ2-1, the V gene TRBV5-1, with D uncertain. Deletions cut 2 bases from V and 8 bases from J, with 8 bases between. The germline V gene has CDR1 SGHRS and CDR2 YFSETQ. The length of the CDR3 is 12 residues. CDR3 in amino acids: CASSFSVHEQFF. In DNA, the CDR3 is TGCGCCAGCAGCTTCTCCGTCCATGAGCAGTTCTTC.

In DNA form, the CDR3 reads TGTGCCAGCAGCTTGGGACTAGCGGGAAACACAGATACGCAGTATTTT. Amino acids: CASSLGLAGNTDTQYF. This chain joins TRBV9 and TRBJ2-3; TRBD2 aligns across 13 bases. V lost 4 bases and J lost 2; bases outside the gene matches: 4. Germline assignment: CDR1 SGDLS and CDR2 YYNGEE. The CDR3 extends over 16 amino acids.

This rearrangement joins TRBV7-8 to TRBJ1-2; D not certain. Germline CDR1 is SGHVS and CDR2 is FQNEAQ. The CDR3 loop spans 12 amino acids. The V end was cut by 0 bases, the J end by 3 bases, with 2 bases between. The CDR3 is CASSLADYGYTF. The CDR3 region has the DNA TGTGCCAGCAGCTTAGCTGACTATGGCTACACCTTC.

V is TRBV30 and J is TRBJ1-5; D not certain. The CDR3 has 14 amino acids. Trimming cost V 2 bases and J 0 bases, with 8 bases left between them. CDR1 and CDR2 (germline): GTSNPN, SVGIG (reference sequence). The CDR3 sequence is CAWSRSVSNQPQHF. Written as DNA, the CDR3 is TGTGCCTGGAGTCGTTCGGTTAGCAATCAGCCCCAGCATTTT.

The CDR3 nucleotides read TGTGCCTGGAGTTGGGACCTAAATCAGCCCCAGCATTTT. This translates into CAWSWDLNQPQHF. This rearrangement joins TRBV30 to TRBJ1-5; tentatively, D is TRBD1 (5 bases). Germline V lookup: CDR1 GTSNPN, CDR2 SVGIG (reference sequence). With 2 bases removed from V and 4 bases from J, the gap between germline ends came to 9 bases. The CDR3 contains 13 residues.

This chain connects TRBV4-2 to TRBJ2-7; a possible D gene is TRBD2 (6 bases). Germline V gene sequence: CDR1 LGHNA, CDR2 YNFKEQ. V was cut by 1 base and J by 3 bases, with 10 bases left in between. The CDR3 is 14 residues long. The CDR3 spells CASSQGGDGYEQYF. CDR3 nucleotides: TGTGCCAGCAGCCAAGGGGGGGACGGCTACGAGCAGTACTTC.

This rearrangement joins TRBV4-1 to TRBJ1-4; D unresolved. From germline, CDR1 is MGHRA and CDR2 YSYEKL. CDR3 length: 13 amino acids. V lost 9 bases and J lost 5, with 13 bases in between. The CDR3 region is CASSYGVNEKLFF. DNA for the CDR3: TGCGCCAGTTCATACGGTGTCAATGAAAAACTGTTTTTT.

The rearrangement links TRBV5-1 to TRBJ1-3; unclear D gene. Between the trimmed V and J ends, which lost 4 bases and 0 bases, there was a span of 5 bases. CDR1 SGHRS and CDR2 YFSETQ come from the germline V gene. The CDR3 length is 13 residues. The CDR3 spells CASSPSSGNTIYF. The CDR3 DNA is TGCGCCAGCAGCCCGAGCTCTGGAAACACCATATATTTT.

V and J are TRBV19 and TRBJ2-3, with unresolved D. The length of the CDR3 is 15 residues. Germline V gene sequence: CDR1 LNHDA, CDR2 SQIVND (reference sequence). V shed 4 bases and J shed 1 base, with 12 bases lying between them. The CDR3 nucleotides read TGTGCCAGTAGTACCAGGACCTCGCGCACAGATACGCAGTATTTT. It specifies CASSTRTSRTDTQYF. Using reference TRBV19 and TRBJ2-3 for the parts outside the CDR3, the full variable domain is DGGITQSPKYLFRKEGQNVTLSCEQNLNHDAMYWYRQDPGQGLRLIYYSQIVNDFQKGDIAEGYSVSREKKESFPLTVTSAQKNPTAFYLCASSTRTSRTDTQYFGPGTRLTVL.

The rearrangement links TRBV19 to TRBJ1-2; a weak D match, TRBD1 (6 bases). The CDR3 spans 15 residues. CDR1 LNHDA and CDR2 SQIVND come from the germline V gene (reference sequence). V was trimmed by 2 bases and J by 4 bases, leaving 14 bases between them. CDR3 nucleotides: TGTGCCAGTAGTATACGAGCAGGGGCCATCTATGGCTACACCTTC. This gives the protein CASSIRAGAIYGYTF.

The chain links TRBV2 to TRBJ1-1, with a weak D call TRBD1 (6 bases). Trimming shortened V by 0 bases and J by 0 bases, and 8 bases separated the two germline ends. This CDR3 has 15 residues. CDR1 is SNHLY, CDR2 FYNNEI, per germline. CDR3 amino acids: CASSEAHRVNTEAFF. The CDR3 DNA sequence: TGTGCCAGCAGTGAAGCGCACAGGGTGAACACTGAAGCTTTCTTT.

There are a few counts of this clone. The chain links TRBV5-1 to TRBJ1-1; the D gene is possibly TRBD1 (6 bases). Germline V gene sequence: CDR1 SGHRS, CDR2 YFSETQ. This CDR3 region has 14 residues. With 2 bases removed from V and 3 bases from J, the gap between germline ends came to 11 bases. The CDR3 is CASSLTGWDTEAFF. In nucleotides, the CDR3 is TGCGCCAGCAGCTTAACAGGGTGGGACACTGAAGCTTTCTTT.

V is TRBV20-1 and J is TRBJ1-2; possibly TRBD1 for D (6 bases). The germline V gene encodes CDR1 DFQATT and CDR2 SNEGSKA (reference sequence). Trimming pared 3 bases from V and 5 bases from J, leaving 7 bases between. The CDR3 totals 11 residues. CDR3 in DNA: TGCAGTGCTAGGACAGGTTATGGCTACACCTTC. Protein: CSARTGYGYTF.